This passage covers 28 T cell receptor beta chains from one sample sequenced in a study of blood T cell repertoires in COVID-19 (TCRdb year 2020). Libraries were built with the immunoSEQ multiplex PCR assay. This is the immuneACCESS table as TCRdb keeps it, with only in-frame sequences that have V and J called. A part of the clones is gone; compared with another copy, unresolved V genes explain less than half, and the rest is unexplained. The sample profile shows more than 150,000 clones; 70% to 90% of them were found once. The ten largest clones represent approximately 0.5% of the sample. The sample was peripheral blood. The receptors stem from a man in his sixties with COVID-19, enrolled during active disease.

This chain connects TRBV6-5 to TRBJ1-1; D is undetermined. The CDR3 has 13 amino acids. CDR1 is MNHEY, CDR2 SVGAGI, per germline. The V and J ends lost 4 bases and 5 bases respectively, with 11 bases between them. For the CDR3, the DNA is TGTGCCAGCAGTTCATCGCTCGGTACTGAAGCTTTCTTT. Amino acid sequence: CASSSSLGTEAFF.

V and J are TRBV6-6 and TRBJ2-3; weak D call: TRBD2 (6 bases). The V gene's germline CDR1 is MNHNY and CDR2 SVGAGI (reference sequence). The V gene lost 3 bases and the J gene lost 0 bases, with 10 bases spanning the gap. The CDR3 loop spans 15 amino acids. The CDR3 nucleotides are TGTGCCAGCAGTTATCTAGCGTTAAGCACAGATACGCAGTATTTT. Translating gives CASSYLALSTDTQYF.

V and J are TRBV20-1 and TRBJ1-2; the D gene is possibly TRBD1 (5 bases). Germline V gives CDR1 DFQATT, CDR2 SNEGSKA (reference sequence). The CDR3 is 15 amino acids. Deletions cut 3 bases from V and 4 bases from J, with 18 bases between. The CDR3 loop is CSASPQGRRGYGYTF. The DNA of the CDR3 is TGCAGTGCTAGTCCGCAGGGTCGTCGCGGCTATGGCTACACCTTC.

The gene calls are TRBV7-3 and TRBJ2-3; D gene uncertain. This CDR3 is built from 16 residues. V was clipped by 0 bases and J by 0 bases, with 10 bases between them. The germline V gene encodes CDR1 SGHTA and CDR2 FQGTGA. The DNA of the CDR3 is TGTGCCAGCAGCTTAACGTACAGCCCGAGCACAGATACGCAGTATTTT. It yields the protein CASSLTYSPSTDTQYF.

This clone was seen only a few times. The J gene is TRBJ1-5, the V gene TRBV2; the D is unclear. Germline CDR1 SNHLY, CDR2 FYNNEI. V was cut by 4 bases and J by 5 bases, with 12 bases left in between. The length of the CDR3 is 14 residues. This CDR3 reads CASSVRDGDQPQHF. The DNA of the CDR3 is TGTGCCAGCAGTGTACGGGATGGGGATCAGCCCCAGCATTTT.

This clone turned up a few times. The chain combines TRBV28 with TRBJ1-5, with D unresolved. CDR1 is MDHEN and CDR2 is SYDVKM in the germline V gene. V lost 3 bases and J lost 1, with 10 bases in between. The CDR3 spans 15 residues. The CDR3 sequence is CASSFRQTSNQPQHF. CDR3 DNA: TGTGCCAGCAGTTTTAGGCAGACAAGCAATCAGCCCCAGCATTTT.

The chain has TRBV7-9 and TRBJ2-1; 7 bases match TRBD2. The trim removed 1 base at V and 7 bases at J, leaving 10 bases unmatched. The V gene's germline CDR1 is SEHNR and CDR2 FQNEAQ (reference sequence). The length of the CDR3 is 16 residues. CDR3 residues: CASSLEGTQGGNEQFF. The CDR3 DNA reads TGTGCCAGCAGCTTAGAAGGCACCCAGGGAGGGAATGAGCAGTTCTTC. The full variable domain, completed using reference TRBV7-9 and TRBJ2-1, is DTGVSQNPRHKITKRGQNVTFRCDPISEHNRLYWYRQTLGQGPEFLTYFQNEAQLEKSRLLSDRFSAERPKGSFSTLEIQRTEQGDSAMYLCASSLEGTQGGNEQFFGPGTRLTVL.

This chain links TRBV2 with TRBJ1-1; weak D call: TRBD1 (6 bases). In germline, CDR1 is SNHLY, CDR2 FYNNEI. CDR3 length: 13 amino acids. Trimming removed 7 bases at V and 0 bases at J, with 9 bases between. CDR3 coding DNA: TGTGCCAGCACTCAGGGGATGAACACTGAAGCTTTCTTT. Amino acid sequence: CASTQGMNTEAFF.

CDR3 DNA sequence: TGTGCCAGCAGTTTGGGTCCTAGAGGCGAAAAACTGTTTTTT. Its protein product is CASSLGPRGEKLFF. The genes are TRBV28 and TRBJ1-4, with D unclear. V shed 3 bases and J shed 8 bases, with 13 bases lying between them. This CDR3 contains 14 residues. Per germline, CDR1 MDHEN and CDR2 SYDVKM.

The CDR3 region is CASSSGQGGSWAFF. CDR3 bases: TGCGCCAGCAGCTCCGGACAGGGTGGCTCATGGGCTTTCTTT. The chain recombines TRBV5-1 with TRBJ1-1; TRBD1 aligns across 8 bases. The CDR3 sequence is 14 residues long. J was trimmed by 11 bases and V by 3 bases; bases with no gene match: 12. CDR1 and CDR2 from the germline V gene are SGHRS and YFSETQ.

This chain links TRBV7-2 with TRBJ1-1, with TRBD1 matching over 10 bases. Germline-derived CDR1 and CDR2 are SGHTA and FQGNSA. V dropped 5 bases and J dropped 7; count of bases not matched to a gene: 7. This CDR3 is built from 14 residues. CDR3 sequence: CASSRGQGRVEAFF. For the CDR3, the DNA is TGTGCCAGCAGCCGGGGACAGGGGAGGGTTGAAGCTTTCTTT.

The chain links TRBV11-3 to TRBJ2-5, with D perhaps TRBD1 (5 bases). Trimming took off 5 bases at V and 4 bases at J, with 11 bases between the two ends. Germline CDR1 and CDR2: SGHNT and YENEEA. The CDR3 has 13 amino acids. For the CDR3, the DNA is TGTGCCAGCAGCACGACAGTGAGAGAGACCCAGTACTTC. Its translation: CASSTTVRETQYF. Supplemented by reference TRBV11-3 and TRBJ2-5, the full variable domain reads EAGVVQSPRYKIIEKKQPVAFWCNPISGHNTLYWYLQNLGQGPELLIRYENEEAVDDSQLPKDRFSAERLKGVDSTLKIQPAELGDSAVYLCASSTTVRETQYFGPGTRLLVL.

The chain uses TRBV7-8 and TRBJ2-1, with D unclear. The CDR3 has 15 amino acids. Germline loops: CDR1 SGHVS, CDR2 FQNEAQ. This CDR3 reads CASSILQLAYNEQFF. CDR3 bases: TGTGCAAGCTCCATTCTACAGCTTGCCTACAATGAGCAGTTCTTC.

The V and J genes are TRBV5-5 and TRBJ2-1, with 7 bases aligning to TRBD2. With 4 bases clipped from V and 5 bases from J, the junction kept 12 bases outside the gene matches. Germline assignment: CDR1 SGHKS and CDR2 YYEKEE (reference sequence). The CDR3 covers 16 residues. CDR3 sequence: CASSLGLAVVNNEQFF. The CDR3 DNA reads TGTGCCAGCAGCCTGGGGCTAGCGGTGGTAAACAATGAGCAGTTCTTC.

This chain links TRBV11-3 with TRBJ2-3; no definite D call. Germline CDR1 reads SGHNT; CDR2 reads YENEEA. V lost 3 bases and J 0 bases, leaving 4 bases between the germline ends. The CDR3 covers 13 residues. The CDR3 protein is CASSLGSTDTQYF. CDR3 nucleotides: TGTGCCAGCAGCTTGGGCAGCACAGATACGCAGTATTTT.

This chain connects TRBV5-1 to TRBJ1-1; D is ambiguous. Germline CDR1 reads SGHRS; CDR2 reads YFSETQ. Trimming left V 4 bases short and J 3 bases short, with 13 bases between. The CDR3 sequence is 14 residues long. The CDR3 DNA is TGCGCCAGCAGCCCCGGCAGCGGGTACACTGAAGCTTTCTTT. Residues: CASSPGSGYTEAFF.

CDR3 loop: CASSLLPAGVRNTGELFF. In DNA form, the CDR3 reads TGTGCCAGCAGCTTACTTCCTGCGGGAGTTAGAAACACCGGGGAGCTGTTTTTT. The J gene is TRBJ2-2, the V gene TRBV7-8, with 7 nucleotides matching TRBD2. The germline gives CDR1 SGHVS, CDR2 FQNEAQ. Trimming took 2 bases from V and 2 from J; bases not matched to a gene: 11. The CDR3 extends over 18 amino acids.

The CDR3 region is CASTGQQNTEAFF. The CDR3, as DNA: TGTGCCAGCACGGGACAGCAGAACACTGAAGCTTTCTTT. The chain carries TRBV3-1 (or the pseudogene TRBV3-2) and TRBJ1-1; 7 nucleotides agree with TRBD1. Per germline, CDR1 LGHDT and CDR2 YNNKEL (reference sequence). J lost 1 base, V lost 7 bases, and 3 bases had no gene match. The length of the CDR3 is 13 residues.

The genes are TRBV6-6 and TRBJ1-5; D not resolved. The CDR3 loop spans 14 amino acids. The germline V and J ends were trimmed by 0 bases and 6 bases, with 9 bases remaining between them. Germline values: CDR1 MNHNY, CDR2 SVGAGI (reference sequence). The CDR3 protein is CASSYSEGSQPQHF. Here the CDR3 DNA reads TGTGCCAGCAGTTACTCTGAGGGCTCTCAGCCCCAGCATTTT.

The rearrangement joins TRBV19 to TRBJ1-1; maybe TRBD1 (6 bases). This CDR3 contains 15 residues. Germline V lookup: CDR1 LNHDA, CDR2 SQIVND (reference sequence). V lost 5 bases and J lost 5, with 18 bases in between. The CDR3 loop is CASSGRDTVYTEAFF. The CDR3 nucleotides read TGTGCCAGTAGTGGACGGGACACGGTTTATACTGAAGCTTTCTTT.

This clone was recorded a few times. The V and J genes are TRBV24-1 and TRBJ2-7; 9 bases align to TRBD1. The J segment lost 10 bases and the V segment lost 3 bases, leaving 18 bases of the junction unmatched. The V gene's germline CDR1 is KGHDR and CDR2 SFDVKD. The CDR3 covers 17 residues. The CDR3 protein is CATSDPGQGSSIYAQYF. CDR3 nucleotides: TGTGCCACCAGTGATCCGGGACAGGGTTCTAGCATCTATGCTCAGTACTTC.

V is TRBV10-3 and J is TRBJ2-1; D possibly corresponds to TRBD1 (10 bases). V lost 1 base to trimming and J lost 7 bases, with 26 bases between them. This CDR3 contains 19 residues. The V gene's germline CDR1 is ENHRY and CDR2 SYGVKD. Here the CDR3 reads CAISEWGQGSSGTSNEQFF. CDR3 coding DNA: TGTGCCATCAGTGAGTGGGGACAGGGGTCTAGCGGGACAAGTAATGAGCAGTTCTTC.

The gene calls are TRBV7-2 and TRBJ2-3; TRBD2 aligns across 7 bases. Per germline, CDR1 SGHTA and CDR2 FQGNSA. V lost 5 bases and J lost 5; bases outside the gene matches: 10. This CDR3 contains 15 residues. CDR3 in DNA: TGTGCCAGCAGCGTCTTGCGGGGGAGGGGAGATACGCAGTATTTT. Translating gives CASSVLRGRGDTQYF.

V gene TRBV28 combines with J gene TRBJ1-5, with a possible D match to TRBD1 (5 bases). The CDR3 sequence is 16 residues long. V lost 5 bases, J lost 9 bases, and 23 bases lay in between. CDR1 and CDR2 (germline): MDHEN, SYDVKM. In nucleotides, the CDR3 is TGTGCCAGCAGTGAACCCGGGACTGCAGATCCGGGGCCCCAGCATTTT. This translates into CASSEPGTADPGPQHF.

J is TRBJ1-1 and V is TRBV18, with TRBD1 matching over 8 bases. Germline CDR1 and CDR2: KGHSH and LQKENI. The CDR3 is 14 amino acids. The V and J ends lost 6 bases and 1 base, in that order; junction bases with no gene match: 4. For the CDR3, the DNA is TGTGCCAGCTCGACCGGGACAGGGAACACTGAAGCTTTCTTT. Protein: CASSTGTGNTEAFF.

The CDR3 DNA follows: TGTGCCAGCAGTCCGAGGACATTAGCCAAAAACATTCAGTACTTC. Amino acids: CASSPRTLAKNIQYF. The J gene is TRBJ2-4, the V gene TRBV6-5; TRBD1 is a possible D gene (5 bases). The CDR3 is made up of 15 amino acids. V was pared by 5 bases and J by 0 bases, with 11 bases between. CDR1 and CDR2 (germline): MNHEY, SVGAGI.

The table lists this clone with a few counts. The chain uses TRBV6-5 and TRBJ2-7; TRBD2 is a possible D gene (5 bases). CDR3 length: 14 amino acids. Deletions cut 4 bases from V and 3 bases from J, with 13 bases between. Germline CDR1 MNHEY, CDR2 SVGAGI. CDR3 nucleotides: TGTGCCAGCAGTTCCGGGATTGTCTTCTACGAGCAGTACTTC. This gives the protein CASSSGIVFYEQYF.

V usage is TRBV28 and J usage is TRBJ1-5, with D possibly being TRBD1 (6 bases). The CDR3 spans 14 residues. Germline V gene sequence: CDR1 MDHEN, CDR2 SYDVKM. Trimming removed 4 bases from V and 4 bases from J, with 11 bases in between. The CDR3 loop is CASSSPTGNQPQHF. The CDR3 DNA sequence: TGTGCCAGCAGTTCCCCGACAGGAAATCAGCCCCAGCATTTT.